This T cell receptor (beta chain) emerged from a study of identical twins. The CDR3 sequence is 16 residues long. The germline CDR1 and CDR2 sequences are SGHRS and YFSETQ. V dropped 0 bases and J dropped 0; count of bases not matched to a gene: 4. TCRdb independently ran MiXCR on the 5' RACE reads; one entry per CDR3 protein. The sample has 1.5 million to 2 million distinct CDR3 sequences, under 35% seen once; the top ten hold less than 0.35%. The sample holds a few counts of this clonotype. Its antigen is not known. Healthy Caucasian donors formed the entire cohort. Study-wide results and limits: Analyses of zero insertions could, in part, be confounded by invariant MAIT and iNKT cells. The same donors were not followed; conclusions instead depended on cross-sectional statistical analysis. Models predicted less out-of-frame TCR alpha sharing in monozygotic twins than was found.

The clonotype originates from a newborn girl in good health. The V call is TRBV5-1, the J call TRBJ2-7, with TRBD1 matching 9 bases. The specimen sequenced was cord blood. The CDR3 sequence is CASSLVGQGPSYEQYF. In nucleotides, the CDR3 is TGCGCCAGCAGCTTGGTAGGACAGGGGCCCTCCTACGAGCAGTACTTC.